These 24 T cell receptor beta chains originate from one sample sequenced in a study of T cell responses to AZD1222 COVID-19 vaccine. Clones were read by immunoSEQ multiplex PCR, and TCRdb kept only the in-frame ones, dropping some. The table lists some 160,000 clones, 90% to 95% of them singletons. The sample was peripheral blood, taken on day 0 of AZD1222 vaccination. These TCRs come from an adult in good health.

The J gene is TRBJ2-1, the V gene TRBV28; tentative D call: TRBD2 (5 bases). V gave up 1 base and J gave up 6 bases, with 10 bases separating them. Germline V CDR1 and CDR2: MDHEN, SYDVKM. The CDR3 has 14 amino acids. CDR3 bases: TGTGCCAGCAGTTTATTCACCGGGGTCAATGAGCAGTTCTTC. Translation gives CASSLFTGVNEQFF.

This sequence joins TRBV6-5 and TRBJ1-5, with TRBD1 matching 7 bases. Germline CDR1 reads MNHEY; CDR2 reads SVGAGI. Losses at the gene ends were 5 bases for V and 4 bases for J; bases not matched to a gene: 8. The CDR3 is made up of 15 amino acids. CDR3 sequence (DNA): TGTGCCAGCAGTCGGACAGGTCTTCTTAATCAGCCCCAGCATTTT. Its translation: CASSRTGLLNQPQHF.

J is TRBJ1-1 and V is TRBV4-1, with 8 bases identical to TRBD1. The V gene's germline CDR1 is MGHRA and CDR2 YSYEKL. The trim removed 0 bases at V and 5 bases at J, leaving 14 bases unmatched. The length of the CDR3 is 18 residues. Here the CDR3 DNA reads TGCGCCAGCAGCCAAGACTCGGCAGGGGGCGAAGGAGTAACTGAAGCTTTCTTT. Its protein is CASSQDSAGGEGVTEAFF.

V and J are TRBV5-1 and TRBJ2-1, with D perhaps TRBD1 (6 bases). This CDR3 has 18 amino acids. Per germline, CDR1 SGHRS and CDR2 YFSETQ. Between the trimmed V and J ends, which lost 3 bases and 5 bases, there was a span of 24 bases. The CDR3 region is CASSSAGSLGATNNEQFF. The DNA of the CDR3 is TGCGCCAGCAGCTCGGCCGGCAGCTTGGGGGCGACAAACAATGAGCAGTTCTTC.

The chain uses TRBV4-1 and TRBJ2-7, with D tentatively TRBD2 (5 bases). The length of the CDR3 is 12 residues. V was pared by 1 base and J by 7 bases, with 8 bases between. CDR1 is MGHRA, CDR2 YSYEKL, per germline. The CDR3 DNA reads TGCGCCAGCAGCCAAGTTCCGGGGGAGCAGTACTTC. Protein sequence: CASSQVPGEQYF.

This clone was counted once. The V gene is TRBV28, the J gene TRBJ1-5, with D possibly being TRBD1 (6 bases). V lost 3 bases and J 4 bases, leaving 13 bases between the germline ends. This CDR3 region has 15 residues. Per the germline V gene, CDR1 is MDHEN and CDR2 is SYDVKM. The CDR3 DNA sequence: TGTGCCAGCAGTTTCCGACAGGACCATAATCAGCCCCAGCATTTT. This gives the protein CASSFRQDHNQPQHF.

The J gene is TRBJ1-4, the V gene TRBV11-2; the D gene is possibly TRBD1 (6 bases). This CDR3 has 15 residues. The germline V and J ends were trimmed by 0 bases and 4 bases, with 9 bases remaining between them. CDR1 is SGHAT and CDR2 is FQNNGV in the germline V gene. CDR3 sequence (DNA): TGTGCCAGCAGCTTAGACGGGGGCGATAATGAAAAACTGTTTTTT. It codes for CASSLDGGDNEKLFF.

V and J are TRBV12-3 or TRBV12-4 and TRBJ2-3; D gene unclear. This CDR3 spans 13 amino acids. The ends were cut back, 3 bases at V and 6 bases at J, with 10 bases in the middle. Written as DNA, the CDR3 is TGTGCCAGCAGTTTGGTAAGGACGGATACGCAGTATTTT. Translated, it gives CASSLVRTDTQYF.

This clone was found once. The chain uses TRBV12-3 or TRBV12-4 and TRBJ2-3, with a possible D match to TRBD2 (5 bases). The CDR3 runs to 13 residues. Trimming took 6 bases from V and 0 from J, leaving 7 bases between them. CDR3 coding DNA: TGTGCCAGCAGCTCGGGGAGCACAGATACGCAGTATTTT. Protein sequence: CASSSGSTDTQYF.

This clone was observed once. This chain uses TRBV30 with TRBJ1-2; perhaps TRBD1 as D (5 bases). The germline V gene has CDR1 GTSNPN and CDR2 SVGIG (reference sequence). The CDR3 has 16 amino acids. Trimming removed 5 bases from V and 2 bases from J, with 21 bases in between. CDR3 sequence: CAWGKKGLFRNYGYTF. CDR3 coding DNA: TGTGCCTGGGGAAAAAAGGGGCTTTTTAGAAACTATGGCTACACCTTC.

V is TRBV5-1 and J is TRBJ2-1; the D is unclear. In germline, CDR1 is SGHRS, CDR2 YFSETQ. This CDR3 is built from 15 residues. Trimming cost V 0 bases and J 0 bases, with 7 bases left between them. CDR3 region: CASSLVDGSYNEQFF. The CDR3 DNA is TGCGCCAGCAGCTTGGTGGACGGCTCCTACAATGAGCAGTTCTTC.

The genes are TRBV7-9 and TRBJ2-7; either TRBD1 or TRBD2 may supply D (5 bases each). The CDR3 totals 16 residues. The germline CDR1 and CDR2 sequences are SEHNR and FQNEAQ (reference sequence). Between the trimmed V and J ends, which lost 6 bases and 3 bases, there was a span of 21 bases. The CDR3 nucleotides are TGTGCCAGCAGTGGTTTGGGGGTCCCCTACGGCTACGAGCAGTACTTC. Residues: CASSGLGVPYGYEQYF.

The CDR3 region has the DNA TGTGCCAGCAGTTCCGGCTCCTACAATGAGCAGTTCTTC. Translating it yields CASSSGSYNEQFF. V usage is TRBV12-3 or TRBV12-4 and J usage is TRBJ2-1; no reliable D call. The length of the CDR3 is 13 residues. Trimming shortened V by 4 bases and J by 0 bases, and 4 bases separated the two germline ends.

V is TRBV2 and J is TRBJ2-1, with 9 bases identical to TRBD2. This CDR3 has 16 amino acids. V shed 3 bases, J shed 9 bases, and the junction held 12 bases outside the gene matches. Germline lookup yields CDR1 SNHLY and CDR2 FYNNEI. CDR3 coding DNA: TGTGCCAGCAGTGACCCCTCTAGCGGGATAGAGGTTGAGCAGTTCTTC. As protein: CASSDPSSGIEVEQFF.

The V call is TRBV18, the J call TRBJ1-1; D is ambiguous. The CDR3 totals 13 residues. Germline V gene sequence: CDR1 KGHSH, CDR2 LQKENI. V was pared by 2 bases and J by 3 bases, with 7 bases between. This chain's CDR3 is CASSPLRDTEAFF. CDR3 bases: TGTGCCAGCTCACCATTGAGGGACACTGAAGCTTTCTTT.

This clone showed up just once. The V and J genes are TRBV30 and TRBJ1-1; the D is unclear. Germline V lookup: CDR1 GTSNPN, CDR2 SVGIG (reference sequence). Trimming stripped 6 bases from V and 3 bases from J, with 8 bases between. CDR3 size: 11 residues. For the CDR3, the DNA is TGTGCCTGTATCTCATACACTGAAGCTTTCTTT. Amino acids: CACISYTEAFF.

The rearrangement joins TRBV5-4 to TRBJ2-1, with TRBD1 matching over 9 bases. Trimming took 5 bases from V and 2 from J; bases not matched to a gene: 8. This CDR3 has 16 residues. Germline V gives CDR1 SGHNT, CDR2 YYREEE (reference sequence). CDR3 loop: CASSPGGDRAYNEQFF. The CDR3 DNA is TGTGCCAGCAGTCCAGGGGGGGACAGGGCCTACAATGAGCAGTTCTTC. Full variable domain (rest looked up from reference TRBV5-4 and TRBJ2-1): ETGVTQSPTHLIKTRGQQVTLRCSSQSGHNTVSWYQQALGQGPQFIFQYYREEENGRGNFPPRFSGLQFPNYSSELNVNALELDDSALYLCASSPGGDRAYNEQFFGPGTRLTVL.

This rearrangement joins TRBV5-1 to TRBJ1-6; 8 bases match TRBD1. This CDR3 region has 14 residues. Germline V gene sequence: CDR1 SGHRS, CDR2 YFSETQ. Trimming cost V 4 bases and J 14 bases; bases outside gene matches: 11. CDR3 sequence reads: CASSTGQERGSLHF. CDR3 bases: TGCGCCAGCAGCACGGGACAGGAGCGGGGCTCCCTCCACTTT.

This clone was detected only once. The chain has TRBV5-1 and TRBJ1-1; 9 positions agree with TRBD1. There are 14 residues in the CDR3. Germline CDR1 and CDR2: SGHRS and YFSETQ. The V gene end was trimmed by 4 bases and the J gene end by 5 bases; junction bases not matched to a gene: 6. The CDR3 spells CASSRRTGDTEAFF. The CDR3 region has the DNA TGCGCCAGCAGCCGCCGGACAGGGGATACTGAAGCTTTCTTT.

V gene TRBV4-2 combines with J gene TRBJ2-5, with unresolved D. The ends were cut back, 1 base at V and 4 bases at J, with 7 bases in the middle. Germline CDR1 reads LGHNA; CDR2 reads YNFKEQ. This CDR3 comprises 13 residues. CDR3 region: CASSQALSETQYF. The CDR3 coding sequence is TGTGCCAGCAGCCAAGCTCTATCAGAGACCCAGTACTTC.

The chain is built from TRBV29-1 and TRBJ2-2; unclear D gene. CDR3 length: 11 amino acids. Germline V gene data show CDR1 as SQVTM and CDR2 as ANQGSEA. The V gene lost 5 bases and the J gene lost 5 bases, with 6 bases spanning the gap. The CDR3: CSVLITGELFF. The CDR3 nucleotides are TGCAGCGTTCTTATAACCGGGGAGCTGTTTTTT.

The rearrangement joins TRBV5-4 to TRBJ2-7, with D perhaps TRBD1 (6 bases). Germline assignment: CDR1 SGHNT and CDR2 YYREEE (reference sequence). The V end lost 0 bases, the J end lost 3 bases, and 10 bases lay between the germline ends. This CDR3 has 14 amino acids. The CDR3 nucleotides read TGTGCCAGCAGCTTGGAGGTACAGGGCTACGAGCAGTACTTC. It yields the protein CASSLEVQGYEQYF.

The chain is built from TRBV24-1 and TRBJ2-2; a weak D match, TRBD2 (6 bases). Looked up from germline, CDR1 is KGHDR and CDR2 is SFDVKD. V was cut by 8 bases and J by 0 bases, with 12 bases left in between. The CDR3 sequence is 15 residues long. CDR3 amino acids: CATKTGGSNTGELFF. In nucleotides, the CDR3 is TGTGCCACCAAGACCGGGGGTTCGAACACCGGGGAGCTGTTTTTT.

The chain recombines TRBV30 with TRBJ1-2; the D is unclear. Trimming shortened V by 0 bases and J by 3 bases, and 5 bases separated the two germline ends. CDR1 and CDR2 from the germline V gene are GTSNPN and SVGIG (reference sequence). The CDR3 runs 12 residues. CDR3 amino acids: CAWSVIYYGYTF. The CDR3 DNA follows: TGTGCCTGGAGTGTAATCTACTATGGCTACACCTTC.